The T cell receptor (beta chain) described here comes from a study of blood T cell repertoires in COVID-19. Across the whole study: Acute and convalescent COVID-19 specimens originated in the United States, Italy and Spain. T cells, B-cell-depleted T cells, or PBMCs provided the cDNA or gDNA that served as material.

Assay used: immunoSEQ multiplex PCR; TCRdb lists only in-frame clones, some missing. The data contain about 42,000 clones, about 78% of them seen just once; the ten biggest clones take up 8.5%. Germline CDR1 MNHEY, CDR2 SVGAGI. The CDR3 consists of 13 residues. The germline V and J ends were trimmed by 6 bases and 12 bases, with 18 bases remaining between them. This TCR derives from an older man with active or convalescent COVID-19. The rearrangement links TRBV6-5 to TRBJ2-1; TRBD2 is a possible D gene (6 bases). Sequencing used peripheral blood. The CDR3 bases are TGTGCCAGCAGCCTAAAACCCGGGGGTACGCAGTTCTTC. Amino acid sequence: CASSLKPGGTQFF.